The 25 T cell receptor beta chains below all came from one sample that was sequenced in a study of blood T cell repertoires in COVID-19. The repertoire was sequenced with immunoSEQ multiplex PCR; TCRdb's copy has only in-frame clones and lacks some. The profile covers 190,000 or so clones, with approximately 78% appearing a single time and 10% to 15% taken by the ten largest. Sequenced sample: peripheral blood. These receptors were obtained from a woman of 80 years or more with COVID-19, enrolled during active disease.

The chain carries TRBV19 and TRBJ1-1; TRBD1 agrees at 7 bases. The germline gives CDR1 LNHDA, CDR2 SQIVND (reference sequence). This CDR3 comprises 15 residues. V lost 3 bases to trimming and J lost 5 bases; unmatched junction nucleotides: 9. The CDR3 region has the DNA TGTGCCAGTAGTATCCACGACAGGGCCGGGACTGAAGCTTTCTTT. Amino acids: CASSIHDRAGTEAFF.

The rearrangement links TRBV6-2 or TRBV6-3 to TRBJ1-1, with no clear D. Germline values: CDR1 MNHEY, CDR2 SVGEGT. V was cut by 5 bases and J by 11 bases, with 24 bases left in between. The CDR3 runs to 15 residues. The CDR3 sequence is CASSHPRVPPERAFF. DNA for the CDR3: TGTGCCAGCAGTCATCCCCGGGTTCCTCCGGAGAGGGCTTTCTTT.

The J gene is TRBJ2-1, the V gene TRBV5-4; 13 bases are shared with TRBD2. This CDR3 has 16 residues. Looked up from germline, CDR1 is SGHNT and CDR2 is YYREEE (reference sequence). V was clipped by 1 base and J by 10 bases; unmatched bases: 8. Written as DNA, the CDR3 is TGTGCCAGCAGCTTGCCCACTAGCGGGGGGGCGCGGGAGCAGTTCTTC. This sequence encodes CASSLPTSGGAREQFF.

Only one count was recorded for this clone. The gene calls are TRBV29-1 and TRBJ1-1; no definite D call. The CDR3 extends over 13 amino acids. CDR1 and CDR2 from the germline V gene are SQVTM and ANQGSEA. The V and J ends lost 4 bases and 3 bases respectively, with 12 bases between them. CDR3 nucleotide sequence: TGCAGCGTTGCCTCTACAGATTACACTGAAGCTTTCTTT. Its translation: CSVASTDYTEAFF.

This clone was observed a handful of times. V is TRBV5-4 and J is TRBJ2-1; D is ambiguous. The germline CDR1 and CDR2 sequences are SGHNT and YYREEE (reference sequence). Trimming removed 4 bases from V and 1 base from J, with 9 bases in between. The CDR3 runs to 14 residues. CDR3 sequence reads: CASSPAGSYNEQFF. The CDR3, as DNA: TGTGCCAGCAGCCCCGCCGGGTCCTACAATGAGCAGTTCTTC.

The CDR3 loop reads CASSSGLAGGGWATQYF. CDR3 in DNA: TGTGCCAGCAGTTCCGGACTAGCGGGAGGGGGTTGGGCGACCCAGTACTTC. This sequence joins TRBV28 and TRBJ2-5; the match to TRBD2 covers 15 bases. The CDR3 sequence is 17 residues long. V dropped 4 bases and J dropped 7; count of bases not matched to a gene: 10. CDR1 and CDR2 from the germline V gene are MDHEN and SYDVKM.

This clone was seen once. This clone may be a read error of a much larger clone one base away. This rearrangement joins TRBV6-2 or TRBV6-3 to TRBJ2-7; D is uncertain. There are 13 residues in the CDR3. V gave up 4 bases and J gave up 0 bases, with 7 bases separating them. Germline lookup yields CDR1 MNHEY and CDR2 SVGEGT. The DNA of the CDR3 is TGTGCCAGCAGTTTGGGCAGCTCCTACGAGCAGTACTTC. Its protein product is CASSLGSSYEQYF.

The chain has TRBV28 and TRBJ2-5; 8 bases fit TRBD2. The junction had 4 bases not matched to a gene; V was cut back by 6 bases and J by 4 bases. Germline CDR1 MDHEN, CDR2 SYDVKM. The CDR3 consists of 13 residues. CDR3 sequence: CASSRGGRETQYF. The CDR3 coding sequence is TGTGCCAGCAGCCGGGGGGGGCGAGAGACCCAGTACTTC. The full variable domain, in which reference TRBV28 and TRBJ2-5 provide the parts outside the CDR3, is DVKVTQSSRYLVKRTGEKVFLECVQDMDHENMFWYRQDPGLGLRLIYFSYDVKMKEKGDIPEGYSVSREKKERFSLILESASTNQTSMYLCASSRGGRETQYFGPGTRLLVL.

The chain couples TRBV6-5 to TRBJ2-2; no reliable D call. V was shortened by 6 bases and J by 4 bases, with 6 bases between the two germline ends. The CDR3 totals 12 residues. The germline V gene has CDR1 MNHEY and CDR2 SVGAGI. As DNA, the CDR3 is TGTGCCAGCAGACAGTTCACCGGGGAGCTGTTTTTT. This codes for CASRQFTGELFF.

This clone came up a few times. The chain has TRBV28 and TRBJ2-1; 13 bases agree with TRBD2. Trimming cost V 6 bases and J 7 bases; bases outside gene matches: 9. The CDR3 has 16 residues. The germline V gene has CDR1 MDHEN and CDR2 SYDVKM. The CDR3 region has the DNA TGTGCCAGCAGGCGCCGACTAGCGGGAGGTGAAAATGAGCAGTTCTTC. Protein product: CASRRRLAGGENEQFF.

The chain is built from TRBV6-2 or TRBV6-3 and TRBJ2-7, with 8 positions matching TRBD1. The CDR3 has 14 residues. CDR1 MNHEY and CDR2 SVGEGT come from the germline V gene. The V gene end was trimmed by 1 base and the J gene end by 2 bases; junction bases not matched to a gene: 1. As DNA, the CDR3 is TGTGCCAGCAGTTACTGGACAGGGCCCTACGAGCAGTACTTC. Translated, it gives CASSYWTGPYEQYF.

J is TRBJ2-1 and V is TRBV18, with 7 bases matching TRBD1. Looked up from germline, CDR1 is KGHSH and CDR2 is LQKENI. J gave up 4 bases and V 6 bases, and 12 bases lay outside the gene matches. This CDR3 is 16 amino acids long. The chain's CDR3 is CASSPDRVIGYNEQFF. CDR3 bases: TGTGCCAGCTCCCCCGACAGGGTGATAGGATACAATGAGCAGTTCTTC.

This clone was seen a few times. V is TRBV5-1 and J is TRBJ2-3, with 15 positions matching TRBD2. Germline V CDR1 and CDR2: SGHRS, YFSETQ. This CDR3 comprises 19 residues. V lost 3 bases to trimming and J lost 0 bases; unmatched junction nucleotides: 8. The CDR3 DNA reads as TGCGCCAGCAGCTCGGGACTAGCGGGGGGCCCCGCTAGCACAGATACGCAGTATTTT. This encodes CASSSGLAGGPASTDTQYF.

The chain joins TRBV6-2 or TRBV6-3 to TRBJ2-3, with a tentative D call TRBD2 (6 bases). The germline V gene encodes CDR1 MNHEY and CDR2 SVGEGT. With 6 bases removed from V and 0 bases from J, the gap between germline ends came to 10 bases. CDR3 size: 14 residues. The CDR3 DNA reads TGTGCCAGCAGCCCCGGGACTAGCACAGATACGCAGTATTTT. It specifies CASSPGTSTDTQYF.

V gene TRBV5-4 combines with J gene TRBJ2-3, with 10 bases that match TRBD2. The CDR3 is made up of 15 amino acids. Germline V gene data show CDR1 as SGHNT and CDR2 as YYREEE (reference sequence). Losses at the gene ends were 5 bases for V and 4 bases for J; bases not matched to a gene: 7. CDR3 region: CASRDWGTSADTQYF. The CDR3 DNA is TGTGCCAGCAGGGACTGGGGGACTAGCGCAGATACGCAGTATTTT.

This CDR3 reads CASSSQGSSPLHF. CDR3 nucleotide sequence: TGTGCCAGCAGCTCACAGGGGAGTTCACCCCTCCACTTT. The rearrangement uses TRBV7-3 and TRBJ1-6; 7 nucleotides match TRBD1. There are 13 residues in the CDR3. CDR1 and CDR2 (germline): SGHTA, FQGTGA. After removal of 4 bases from V and 9 bases from J, the junction contained 3 bases not matched to a gene.

A single count supports this clone. The chain employs TRBV7-2 and TRBJ1-2, with 8 positions matching TRBD1. Germline V lookup: CDR1 SGHTA, CDR2 FQGNSA. V was pared by 2 bases and J by 1 base, with 3 bases of the junction left unmatched. This CDR3 contains 15 residues. The CDR3 region is CASSLRQGFNYGYTF. The CDR3 region has the DNA TGTGCCAGCAGCTTACGACAGGGGTTTAACTATGGCTACACCTTC.

The genes are TRBV5-1 and TRBJ1-1; D gene uncertain. Germline CDR1 is SGHRS and CDR2 is YFSETQ. Trimming removed 2 bases from V and 0 bases from J, with 11 bases in between. This CDR3 has 15 residues. CDR3 protein: CASSFSQVMNTEAFF. The CDR3 nucleotides read TGCGCCAGCAGCTTCTCCCAGGTTATGAACACTGAAGCTTTCTTT.

CDR3 in DNA: TGTGCCAGCAGTGAAGTGGGGAGGGAGCAGTACTTC. The encoded protein is CASSEVGREQYF. This rearrangement joins TRBV2 to TRBJ2-7, with D possibly TRBD2 on 6 matching bases. V dropped 1 base and J dropped 7 bases, with 8 bases sitting between them. There are 12 residues in the CDR3. CDR1 and CDR2 from the germline V gene are SNHLY and FYNNEI.

This clone was seen only a few times. V usage is TRBV5-4 and J usage is TRBJ1-5; no firm D call. CDR3 size: 12 residues. Germline CDR1 reads SGHNT; CDR2 reads YYREEE (reference sequence). V shed 0 bases and J shed 10 bases, with 8 bases lying between them. The CDR3 sequence is CASSLDAGPQHF. CDR3 DNA sequence: TGTGCCAGCAGCTTGGATGCAGGTCCCCAGCATTTT.

This clone appeared a few times. V gene TRBV29-1 combines with J gene TRBJ2-7; a weak D match, TRBD1 (6 bases). The CDR3 is 12 residues long. CDR1 is SQVTM, CDR2 ANQGSEA, per germline. V lost 6 bases and J lost 0, with 9 bases in between. In DNA, the CDR3 is TGCAGCGTGGGACACAACTCCTACGAGCAGTACTTC. Translation gives CSVGHNSYEQYF.

Of note for this clone: At one boundary the junction diverges from the germline segment, which might be a read error. The genes are TRBV19 and TRBJ1-2; D call uncertain. This CDR3 spans 12 amino acids. Looked up from germline, CDR1 is LNHDA and CDR2 is SQIVND (reference sequence). CDR3 sequence (DNA): TGTGTCAGTCGTACGGGTAACTATGGCTACACCTTC. It encodes CVSRTGNYGYTF. The entire variable domain, with the rest obtained from reference TRBV19 and TRBJ1-2, is as follows: DGGITQSPKYLFRKEGQNVTLSCEQNLNHDAMYWYRQDPGQGLRLIYYSQIVNDFQKGDIAEGYSVSREKKESFPLTVTSAQKNPTAFYLCVSRTGNYGYTFGSGTRLTVV.

This sequence joins TRBV28 and TRBJ1-5; possibly TRBD1 for D (6 bases). The V end lost 7 bases, the J end lost 0 bases, and 10 bases lay between the germline ends. Germline CDR1 and CDR2: MDHEN and SYDVKM. The CDR3 contains 14 residues. DNA of the CDR3: TGTGCCAGCAATAGGGGGAATAGCAATCAGCCCCAGCATTTT. As protein: CASNRGNSNQPQHF.

The CDR3 here is CASSWDRLEQFF. The DNA of the CDR3 is TGTGCCAGCAGCTGGGACAGGTTGGAGCAGTTCTTC. The chain joins TRBV7-9 to TRBJ2-1; 8 bases match TRBD1. CDR1 and CDR2 (germline): SEHNR, FQNEAQ (reference sequence). The CDR3 runs 12 residues. V trimming: 4 bases; J trimming: 10 bases; junction bases outside the gene matches: 3.

The chain uses TRBV12-2 and TRBJ2-7; the table's TRBD1 call for D was not verified on the DNA. TRBV12-2 is a documented pseudogene. The CDR3 length is 16 residues. The DNA for the CDR3 is TGTGCAAGTCGCTTCCCCGTGGACAGGAGAACCTACGAGCAGTACTTC. It encodes CASRFPVDRRTYEQYF.